The 25 T cell receptor beta chains in this list originate from one sample, sequenced in a study of a mutant IDH1 vaccine in newly diagnosed glioma (dated by TCRdb to the early 2020s). Explained via the paper, the time point label denotes: week 35, safety follow-up. Each vaccine dose was 300 ug of a 20-mer mutant IDH1 peptide in Montanide, given subcutaneously with topical imiquimod. The receptor library was made with the immunoSEQ multiplex PCR assay. TCRdb stores this immuneACCESS table with in-frame sequences only. Part of the clones is absent; in the studies checked, under half of the shortfall reflects unresolved V genes, and no reason is known for the rest. This sample has tens of thousands of clones in its table, and about 86% of those were observed once. In total, the top ten clones hold approximately 4.7% of the sample. No antigen has been assigned to these receptors. The specimen was PBMCs, collected from a glioma patient whose treatment included an IDH1 peptide vaccine. Receptor source: a woman in her thirties or forties with glioma. Some clones in this sample may be carry-over from other donors' samples.

This clone showed up just once. The rearrangement uses TRBV5-1 and TRBJ2-7, with 7 nucleotides matching TRBD2. This CDR3 spans 12 amino acids. The V gene end was trimmed by 3 bases and the J gene end by 5 bases; junction bases not matched to a gene: 2. From germline, CDR1 is SGHRS and CDR2 YFSETQ. In nucleotides, the CDR3 is TGCGCCAGCAGCTGGGGAGGGAACGAGCAGTACTTC. This encodes CASSWGGNEQYF.

The sample holds a few counts of this clone. V gene TRBV4-3 combines with J gene TRBJ2-6; D gene unclear. The CDR3 contains 16 residues. CDR1 and CDR2 from the germline V gene are LGHNA and YSLEER. The V end was cut by 0 bases, the J end by 0 bases, with 6 bases between. CDR3: CASSQDASSGANVLTF. In DNA form, the CDR3 reads TGCGCCAGCAGCCAAGACGCAAGCTCTGGGGCCAACGTCCTGACTTTC.

The chain's CDR3 is CASSFSRGNQPQHF. CDR3 DNA: TGTGCCAGCAGCTTCTCCAGGGGAAATCAGCCCCAGCATTTT. The chain couples TRBV11-2 to TRBJ1-5; the D gene is possibly TRBD1 (6 bases). CDR1 and CDR2 (germline): SGHAT, FQNNGV. The CDR3 sequence is 14 residues long. The V gene lost 3 bases and the J gene lost 4 bases, with 10 bases spanning the gap.

This clone has more than one count but fewer than ten. The rearrangement uses TRBV29-1 and TRBJ2-4; tentatively, D is TRBD1 (6 bases). V lost 1 base and J lost 10, with 11 bases in between. Germline CDR1 and CDR2: SQVTM and ANQGSEA. This CDR3 has 12 amino acids. CDR3: CSVEAGQGIQYF. The CDR3, as DNA: TGCAGCGTTGAAGCAGGGCAGGGGATTCAGTACTTC.

J is TRBJ1-6 and V is TRBV19; no clear D. Trimming pared 3 bases from V and 7 bases from J, leaving 13 bases between. Germline V lookup: CDR1 LNHDA, CDR2 SQIVND (reference sequence). The CDR3 runs 15 residues. In nucleotides, the CDR3 is TGTGCCAGTAGTATCCTCGAAGCGAGCAATTCACCCCTCCACTTT. Translation: CASSILEASNSPLHF.

V usage is TRBV6-6 and J usage is TRBJ2-7; D is ambiguous. V lost 0 bases, J lost 9 bases, and 9 bases lay in between. Germline values: CDR1 MNHNY, CDR2 SVGAGI (reference sequence). This CDR3 spans 12 amino acids. The chain's CDR3 is CASSYSVDTQYF. CDR3 sequence (DNA): TGTGCCAGCAGTTACTCTGTAGACACGCAGTACTTC.

This chain links TRBV2 with TRBJ1-2; maybe TRBD1 (6 bases). The germline V gene has CDR1 SNHLY and CDR2 FYNNEI. This CDR3 is built from 17 residues. V lost 5 bases and J 8 bases, leaving 27 bases between the germline ends. The CDR3 sequence is CASSTTGIVVAVGGYTF. CDR3 bases: TGTGCCAGCAGTACCACAGGGATAGTGGTAGCGGTGGGGGGCTACACCTTC.

V and J are TRBV4-1 and TRBJ1-1, with 11 bases matching TRBD1. V lost 0 bases, J lost 0 bases, and 9 bases stayed unmatched. This CDR3 has 19 residues. The germline gives CDR1 MGHRA, CDR2 YSYEKL. CDR3 sequence reads: CASSQEGPGQGVVNTEAFF. The DNA for the CDR3 is TGCGCCAGCAGCCAAGAGGGACCGGGACAGGGGGTAGTGAACACTGAAGCTTTCTTT.

The genes are TRBV5-5 and TRBJ2-6; D could derive from TRBD1 or TRBD2 (5 bases each). The germline V and J ends were trimmed by 3 bases and 0 bases, with 13 bases remaining between them. This CDR3 comprises 17 residues. Germline loops: CDR1 SGHKS, CDR2 YYEKEE (reference sequence). CDR3 nucleotide sequence: TGTGCCAGCAGCTGGGACGCTGATGGCTCTGGGGCCAACGTCCTGACTTTC. Protein sequence: CASSWDADGSGANVLTF.

The rearrangement uses TRBV5-1 and TRBJ1-4; D may be TRBD1 (6 bases). Germline V gives CDR1 SGHRS, CDR2 YFSETQ. V was trimmed by 4 bases and J by 0 bases, leaving 13 bases between them. The CDR3 has 16 amino acids. The CDR3 nucleotides are TGCGCCAGCAGCCCCATACAGGGCCCAACTAATGAAAAACTGTTTTTT. This encodes CASSPIQGPTNEKLFF.

This clone has only a few counts. This chain connects TRBV5-5 to TRBJ1-6; D is unresolved. This CDR3 contains 18 residues. V lost 0 bases and J 9 bases, leaving 22 bases between the germline ends. CDR1 is SGHKS and CDR2 is YYEKEE in the germline V gene (reference sequence). CDR3 DNA: TGTGCCAGCAGCTTGGACGGTGGCGTGAGGAGAATCAGTTCACCCCTCCACTTT. It translates to CASSLDGGVRRISSPLHF.

The CDR3 loop is CASSSTENRGSYEQYF. The DNA of the CDR3 is TGTGCCAGCAGTTCCACGGAGAACAGGGGGTCTTACGAGCAGTACTTC. The chain links TRBV6-5 to TRBJ2-7, with 8 bases lining up with TRBD1. The CDR3 has 16 residues. The V and J ends lost 4 bases and 4 bases, in that order; junction bases with no gene match: 12. Germline V gene data show CDR1 as MNHEY and CDR2 as SVGAGI.

Here the CDR3 DNA reads TGTGCCAGCTCCTCTAACAGGGGGCAGGAGTACTTC. The encoded protein is CASSSNRGQEYF. V usage is TRBV11-2 and J usage is TRBJ2-7, with 9 bases aligning to TRBD1. CDR3 length equals 12 residues. With V trimmed by 8 bases and J by 11 bases, 10 bases remained unmatched. Germline lookup yields CDR1 SGHAT and CDR2 FQNNGV.

The chain is built from TRBV4-3 and TRBJ2-1; D is uncertain. The V end was cut by 2 bases, the J end by 8 bases, with 13 bases between. The CDR3 extends over 14 amino acids. The germline V gene has CDR1 LGHNA and CDR2 YSLEER. The CDR3 sequence: CASSQSSLGYEQFF. DNA for the CDR3: TGCGCCAGCAGCCAAAGCAGTTTGGGGTATGAGCAGTTCTTC.

The chain recombines TRBV19 with TRBJ2-1, with D uncertain. Germline assignment: CDR1 LNHDA and CDR2 SQIVND (reference sequence). V was clipped by 0 bases and J by 7 bases, with 13 bases between them. The CDR3 has 15 amino acids. CDR3 DNA sequence: TGTGCCAGTAGTATAGAAGTCGACGGAGCGAATGAGCAGTTCTTC. Translated: CASSIEVDGANEQFF.

The chain uses TRBV27 and TRBJ2-3, with 7 bases aligning to TRBD1. CDR1 MNHEY and CDR2 SMNVEV come from the germline V gene (reference sequence). Losses at the gene ends were 4 bases for V and 7 bases for J; bases not matched to a gene: 8. This CDR3 has 14 amino acids. Here the CDR3 DNA reads TGTGCCAGCAGTTACGGGACAGTCCATAATACGCAGTATTTT. This translates into CASSYGTVHNTQYF.

V gene TRBV4-3 combines with J gene TRBJ1-4, with D unclear. From germline, CDR1 is LGHNA and CDR2 YSLEER. The CDR3 totals 14 residues. The V end was cut by 0 bases, the J end by 10 bases, with 12 bases between. This CDR3 reads CASSQDRYPGKLFF. Here the CDR3 DNA reads TGCGCCAGCAGCCAAGACAGATACCCCGGAAAACTGTTTTTT.

V is TRBV10-3 and J is TRBJ1-2; D is ambiguous. Looked up from germline, CDR1 is ENHRY and CDR2 is SYGVKD. V lost 8 bases, J lost 8 bases, and 12 bases lay in between. CDR3 length: 11 amino acids. The CDR3 bases are TGTGCCATCGGGGAAGAGTACGGCTACACCTTC. This translates into CAIGEEYGYTF.

V usage is TRBV7-2 and J usage is TRBJ1-1; a possible D gene is TRBD1 (5 bases). Germline V gene data show CDR1 as SGHTA and CDR2 as FQGNSA. This CDR3 spans 15 amino acids. The V gene lost 4 bases and the J gene lost 4 bases, with 16 bases spanning the gap. The CDR3 loop reads CASSWTQGTGTEAFF. In DNA form, the CDR3 reads TGTGCCAGCAGCTGGACCCAGGGTACGGGCACTGAAGCTTTCTTT.

In this sample, this clone turned up a few times. The chain couples TRBV19 to TRBJ1-2, with D uncertain. V gave up 3 bases and J gave up 2 bases, with 16 bases separating them. This CDR3 comprises 16 residues. Germline V gene lookup returns CDR1 LNHDA and CDR2 SQIVND (reference sequence). The CDR3 DNA reads TGTGCCAGTAGTATCCCCGATTACACGGGGAACTATGGCTACACCTTC. Protein: CASSIPDYTGNYGYTF.

This sequence joins TRBV5-1 and TRBJ2-3; D is possibly TRBD1 or TRBD2 (5 bases each). Trimming stripped 0 bases from V and 5 bases from J, with 13 bases between. The CDR3 runs to 15 residues. Germline lookup yields CDR1 SGHRS and CDR2 YFSETQ. The CDR3 nucleotides read TGCGCCAGCAGCTTGGAGAGGGGCCGGCGAGATACGCAGTATTTT. It yields the protein CASSLERGRRDTQYF.

This chain links TRBV6-6 with TRBJ1-2; possibly TRBD1 for D (5 bases). V lost 2 bases, J lost 0 bases, and 7 bases lay in between. The germline CDR1 and CDR2 sequences are MNHNY and SVGAGI (reference sequence). This CDR3 region has 14 residues. CDR3 DNA: TGTGCCAGCAGTTACGGGGCCCCTAACTATGGCTACACCTTC. This sequence encodes CASSYGAPNYGYTF.

This clone was counted a few times. The V call is TRBV11-2, the J call TRBJ1-1; unclear D gene. Trimming removed 3 bases from V and 6 bases from J, with 8 bases in between. CDR3 length equals 12 residues. Per the germline V gene, CDR1 is SGHAT and CDR2 is FQNNGV. The CDR3 DNA is TGTGCCAGCAGCTTTAGGCCGGCTGAAGCTTTCTTT. Protein product: CASSFRPAEAFF.

This clone was detected only a few times. The V and J genes are TRBV6-6 and TRBJ1-4; no clear D. The V and J ends lost 8 bases and 4 bases respectively, with 14 bases between them. The CDR3 is 14 residues long. The V gene's germline CDR1 is MNHNY and CDR2 SVGAGI (reference sequence). CDR3 bases: TGTGCCAGCGGCCCATTAGGTTTTAATGAAAAACTGTTTTTT. Its protein product is CASGPLGFNEKLFF.

The chain is built from TRBV10-1 and TRBJ1-4, with 7 bases aligning to TRBD1. V dropped 5 bases and J dropped 8; count of bases not matched to a gene: 8. The CDR3 covers 14 residues. Germline values: CDR1 WNHNN, CDR2 SYGVQD (reference sequence). The DNA of the CDR3 is TGCGCCAGCAGTAACAGGGGAGTGAGCGAAAAACTGTTTTTT. Its translation is CASSNRGVSEKLFF.